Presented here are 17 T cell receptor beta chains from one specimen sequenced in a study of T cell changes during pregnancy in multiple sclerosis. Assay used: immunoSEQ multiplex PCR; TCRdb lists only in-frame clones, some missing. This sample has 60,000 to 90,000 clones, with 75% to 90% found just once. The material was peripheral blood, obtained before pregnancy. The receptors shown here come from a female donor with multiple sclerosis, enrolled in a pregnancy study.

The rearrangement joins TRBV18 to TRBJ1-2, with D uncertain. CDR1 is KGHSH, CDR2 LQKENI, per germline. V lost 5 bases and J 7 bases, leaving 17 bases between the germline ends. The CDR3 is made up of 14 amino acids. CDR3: CASSGLSTETGYTF. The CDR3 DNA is TGTGCCAGCTCAGGACTTTCAACCGAGACTGGCTACACCTTC.

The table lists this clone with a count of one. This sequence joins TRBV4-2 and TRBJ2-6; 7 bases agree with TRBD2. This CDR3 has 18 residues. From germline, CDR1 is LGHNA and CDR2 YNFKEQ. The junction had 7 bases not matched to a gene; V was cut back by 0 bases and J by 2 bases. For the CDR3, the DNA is TGTGCCAGCAGCCAAGAGGTCGCGGGAGAGACTGGGGCCAACGTCCTGACTTTC. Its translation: CASSQEVAGETGANVLTF.

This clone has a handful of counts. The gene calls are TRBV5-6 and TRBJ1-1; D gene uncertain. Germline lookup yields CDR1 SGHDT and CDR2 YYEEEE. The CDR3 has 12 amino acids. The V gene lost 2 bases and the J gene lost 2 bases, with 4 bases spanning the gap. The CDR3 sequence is CASSLLNTEAFF. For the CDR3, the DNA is TGTGCCAGCAGCTTACTCAACACTGAAGCTTTCTTT.

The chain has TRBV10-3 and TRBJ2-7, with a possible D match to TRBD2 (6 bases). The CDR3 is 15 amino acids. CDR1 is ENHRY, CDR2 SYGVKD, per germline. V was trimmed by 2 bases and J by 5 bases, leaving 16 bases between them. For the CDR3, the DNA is TGTGCCATCAGTGAGCCGGGACTGGGTGTGGACGAGCAGTACTTC. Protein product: CAISEPGLGVDEQYF.

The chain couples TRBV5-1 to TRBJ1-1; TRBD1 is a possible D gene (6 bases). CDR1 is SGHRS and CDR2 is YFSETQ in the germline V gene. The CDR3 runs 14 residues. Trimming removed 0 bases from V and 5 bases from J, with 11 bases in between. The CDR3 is CASSLGGGRTEAFF. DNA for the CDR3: TGCGCCAGCAGCTTGGGAGGGGGAAGGACTGAAGCTTTCTTT.

Here the CDR3 reads CASRPDRAYGYTF. DNA for the CDR3: TGTGCCAGCAGGCCAGACAGGGCCTATGGCTACACCTTC. The chain couples TRBV6-6 to TRBJ1-2, with 7 bases aligning to TRBD1. This CDR3 region has 13 residues. Trimming removed 6 bases from V and 4 bases from J; junction bases left unmatched: 5. Germline CDR1 reads MNHNY; CDR2 reads SVGAGI (reference sequence).

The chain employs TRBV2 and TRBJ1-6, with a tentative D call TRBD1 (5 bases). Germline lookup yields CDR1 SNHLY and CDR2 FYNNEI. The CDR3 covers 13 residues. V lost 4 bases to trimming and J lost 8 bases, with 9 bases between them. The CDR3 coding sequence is TGTGCCAGCAGTGGGGGCTCTGATTCACCCCTCCACTTT. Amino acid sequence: CASSGGSDSPLHF.

Here the CDR3 DNA reads TGCGCCAGCGGCTCACAGGGGCGAGGGTTGTGGGAGAGCAATGAAAAACTGTTTTTT. Amino acid sequence: CASGSQGRGLWESNEKLFF. The chain couples TRBV4-1 to TRBJ1-4; 7 bases align to TRBD1. There are 19 residues in the CDR3. Germline V gene data show CDR1 as MGHRA and CDR2 as YSYEKL. With V trimmed by 8 bases and J by 5 bases, 23 bases remained unmatched.

The CDR3 protein is CASSLEAGGHEQFF. The DNA for the CDR3 is TGTGCCAGCAGCTTAGAGGCCGGGGGGCATGAGCAGTTCTTC. The chain couples TRBV7-9 to TRBJ2-1, with TRBD2 as a possible D gene (7 bases). V was cut by 1 base and J by 8 bases, with 12 bases left in between. Germline V CDR1 and CDR2: SEHNR, FQNEAQ (reference sequence). The CDR3 has 14 amino acids.

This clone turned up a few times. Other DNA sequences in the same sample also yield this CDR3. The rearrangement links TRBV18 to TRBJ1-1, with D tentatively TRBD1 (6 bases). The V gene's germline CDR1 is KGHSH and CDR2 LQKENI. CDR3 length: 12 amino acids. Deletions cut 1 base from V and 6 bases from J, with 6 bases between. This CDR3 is CASSPQGAEAFF. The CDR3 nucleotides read TGTGCCAGCTCACCACAGGGGGCTGAAGCTTTCTTT. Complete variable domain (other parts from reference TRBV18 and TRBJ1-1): NAGVMQNPRHLVRRRGQEARLRCSPMKGHSHVYWYRQLPEEGLKFMVYLQKENIIDESGMPKERFSAEFPKEGPSILRIQQVVRGDSAAYFCASSPQGAEAFFGQGTRLTVV.

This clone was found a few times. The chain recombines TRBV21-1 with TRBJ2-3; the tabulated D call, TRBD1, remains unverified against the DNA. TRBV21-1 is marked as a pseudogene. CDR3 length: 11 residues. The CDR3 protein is CASSKTGTGYF. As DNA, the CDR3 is TGTGCCAGCAGCAAAACCGGGACAGGGTACTTT.

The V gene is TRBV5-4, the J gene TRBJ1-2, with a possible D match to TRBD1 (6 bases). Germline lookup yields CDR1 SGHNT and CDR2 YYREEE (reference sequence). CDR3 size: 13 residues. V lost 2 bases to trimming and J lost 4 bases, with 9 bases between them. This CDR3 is CASSFGGAYGYTF. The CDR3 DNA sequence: TGTGCCAGCAGCTTTGGGGGGGCCTATGGCTACACCTTC.

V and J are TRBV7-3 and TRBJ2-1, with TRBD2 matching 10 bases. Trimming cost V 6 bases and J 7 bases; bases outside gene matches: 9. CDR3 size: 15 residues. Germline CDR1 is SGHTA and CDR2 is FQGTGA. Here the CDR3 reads CASSLTSGVENEQFF. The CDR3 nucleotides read TGTGCCAGCAGTCTCACTAGCGGGGTCGAGAATGAGCAGTTCTTC.

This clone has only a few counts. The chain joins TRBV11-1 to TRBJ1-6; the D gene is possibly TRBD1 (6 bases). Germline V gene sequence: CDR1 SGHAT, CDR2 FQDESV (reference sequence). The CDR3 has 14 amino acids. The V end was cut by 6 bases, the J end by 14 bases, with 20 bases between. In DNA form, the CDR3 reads TGTGCCAGCAGACCCGACGGCGTATCAGGGGCCCTCCACTTT. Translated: CASRPDGVSGALHF.

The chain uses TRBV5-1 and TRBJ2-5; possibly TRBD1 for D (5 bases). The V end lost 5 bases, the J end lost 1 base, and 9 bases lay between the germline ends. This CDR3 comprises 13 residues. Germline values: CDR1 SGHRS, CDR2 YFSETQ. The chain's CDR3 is CASRRTTQETQYF. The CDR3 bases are TGCGCCAGCAGGAGGACAACCCAAGAGACCCAGTACTTC.

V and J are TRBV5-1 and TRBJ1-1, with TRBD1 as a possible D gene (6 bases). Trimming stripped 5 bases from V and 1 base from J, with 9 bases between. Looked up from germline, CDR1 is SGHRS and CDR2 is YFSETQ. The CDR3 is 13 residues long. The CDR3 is CASREQGNTEAFF. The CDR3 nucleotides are TGCGCCAGCAGGGAACAGGGGAACACTGAAGCTTTCTTT.

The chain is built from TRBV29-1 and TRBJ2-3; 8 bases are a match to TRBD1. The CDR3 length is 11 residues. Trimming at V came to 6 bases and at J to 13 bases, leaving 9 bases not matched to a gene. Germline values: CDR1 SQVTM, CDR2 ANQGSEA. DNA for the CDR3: TGCAGCGTCGAAAATCCGGGACAGGAGTATTTT. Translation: CSVENPGQEYF.